Listed below are T cell receptor beta chains from one sample, sequenced in a study of blood T cell repertoires in COVID-19. The table came from immunoSEQ multiplex PCR; TCRdb's copy has only in-frame clones and leaves some out. Among more than 95,000 clones listed, 84% were seen once. Input material: peripheral blood. Receptors were obtained from a man between 60 and 70 years old with acute or convalescent COVID-19. CDR3s include the opening cysteine and the closing phenylalanine or tryptophan. The order of the fields is J gene, V gene, CDR3 protein.

J: TRBJ2-1; V: TRBV5-1; CDR3: CATARQGRPSASDEQFF
J: TRBJ2-2; V: TRBV7-9; CDR3: CASSLAAGLQELFF
J: TRBJ2-4; V: TRBV6-6; CDR3: CASSYSTGAKNIQYF
J: TRBJ1-1; V: TRBV27; CDR3: CASKAGQGRTFF
J: TRBJ1-2; V: TRBV28; CDR3: CASSFISGTGGYGYTF
J: TRBJ2-1; V: TRBV12-3/TRBV12-4; CDR3: CASSRLTDEQFF
J: TRBJ2-2; V: TRBV5-5; CDR3: CASSLTGRATNTGELFF
J: TRBJ2-3; V: TRBV3-1/TRBV3-2; CDR3: CASSQDRTAGTDTQYF
J: TRBJ1-5; V: TRBV5-6; CDR3: CASSRTDSNQPQHF
J: TRBJ1-2; V: TRBV7-2; CDR3: CASSFTPTGTDGYTF
J: TRBJ2-5; V: TRBV11-3; CDR3: CASSGRTGGPGETQYF
J: TRBJ2-5; V: TRBV6-1; CDR3: CASSEIGRGPTQYF
J: TRBJ1-5; V: TRBV10-3; CDR3: CAISRSASGPQHF
J: TRBJ1-3; V: TRBV6-5; CDR3: CASSRQGGGNTIYF
J: TRBJ1-4; V: TRBV5-1; CDR3: CASSFDGNEKLFF
J: TRBJ2-4; V: TRBV2; CDR3: CASSEVVAGSTYF
J: TRBJ1-5; V: TRBV2; CDR3: CASSETRQPQHF
J: TRBJ1-1; V: TRBV5-4; CDR3: CASSLETGNTEAFF
J: TRBJ2-1; V: TRBV10-3; CDR3: CAISERAGGSREQFF
J: TRBJ2-3; V: TRBV5-1; CDR3: CASSSHVRTGGLTDTQYF
J: TRBJ2-1; V: TRBV18; CDR3: CASSLGQRNEQFF
J: TRBJ1-3; V: TRBV19; CDR3: CASRDRGSLGTIYF
J: TRBJ1-1; V: TRBV19; CDR3: CASTSTGNTEAFF
J: TRBJ1-3; V: TRBV28; CDR3: CASSLPGRQAFSGNTIYF
J: TRBJ1-4; V: TRBV7-8; CDR3: CASSLGIGGRGEKLFF
J: TRBJ2-3; V: TRBV27; CDR3: CASSLFSGSSPDTQYF
J: TRBJ2-1; V: TRBV29-1; CDR3: CSVVTGLPYNEQFF
J: TRBJ2-7; V: TRBV5-1; CDR3: CASSPSGGNYEQYF
J: TRBJ2-7; V: TRBV19; CDR3: CASGTSGSYEQYF
J: TRBJ1-2; V: TRBV28; CDR3: CASSTQLMTGPNYGYTF
J: TRBJ1-2; V: TRBV19; CDR3: CASAQGASYGYTF
J: TRBJ2-5; V: TRBV6-2/TRBV6-3; CDR3: CASSYGQTQYF
J: TRBJ2-7; V: TRBV29-1; CDR3: CSVEFSLAGGSHEQYF
J: TRBJ2-2; V: TRBV5-1; CDR3: CASSPGLAGVIGELFF
J: TRBJ2-1; V: TRBV7-2; CDR3: CASSRTSEHNEQFF
J: TRBJ2-1; V: TRBV27; CDR3: CASRRTGTNEQFF
J: TRBJ2-3; V: TRBV28; CDR3: CASLGSGGMSDTQYF
J: TRBJ2-1; V: TRBV28; CDR3: CASSRPRDRANEQFF
J: TRBJ2-3; V: TRBV5-1; CDR3: CASSAGTGGDTQYF
J: TRBJ2-1; V: TRBV5-1; CDR3: CASSLVLSGNNEQFF